The 24 T cell receptor beta chains below were found in one sample sequenced in a study of CD8 T cells in ankylosing spondylitis. These TCRs are of unknown antigen specificity. A single record per CDR3 protein comes from TCRdb applying MiXCR to the 5' RACE reads. There are roughly 670,000 distinct CDR3 sequences in the sample; 15% to 20% occur only once, and under 20% lies in the top ten. General study results and limits: A TCR beta motif made of fewer than ten highly homologous variants seemed typical of ankylosing spondylitis blood.

Sequencing was performed on blood, either unsorted or a sorted T cell fraction (not recorded which). The receptors were gathered from a male donor with ankylosing spondylitis.

This clonotype was observed a few times. J is TRBJ2-3 and V is TRBV12-3 or TRBV12-4; D gene ambiguous. This CDR3 has 15 amino acids. Trimming removed 6 bases at V and 0 bases at J, with 13 bases between. The CDR3 DNA reads as TGTGCCAGCAGGATGGGTCAGCCTAGCACAGATACGCAGTATTTT. It specifies CASRMGQPSTDTQYF.

This sequence joins TRBV18 and TRBJ1-2; D gene unclear. The CDR3 runs to 14 residues. Germline V gives CDR1 KGHSH, CDR2 LQKENI. The V end lost 2 bases, the J end lost 6 bases, and 13 bases lay between the germline ends. This CDR3 is CASSPGGPADGYTF. The CDR3 DNA is TGTGCCAGCTCACCAGGCGGTCCGGCGGATGGCTACACCTTC.

Ten or more counts support this clonotype. The chain links TRBV11-2 to TRBJ2-1, with 8 bases identical to TRBD1. Germline V gene lookup returns CDR1 SGHAT and CDR2 FQNNGV. CDR3 size: 17 residues. With 2 bases clipped from V and 1 base from J, the junction kept 7 bases outside the gene matches. The CDR3 DNA sequence: TGTGCCAGCAGCTTAAAACAGGGGGACCCTTCCTACAATGAGCAGTTCTTC. Protein product: CASSLKQGDPSYNEQFF.

The rearrangement uses TRBV30 and TRBJ2-2; 7 nucleotides align to TRBD1. V lost 3 bases to trimming and J lost 3 bases; unmatched junction nucleotides: 7. In germline, CDR1 is GTSNPN, CDR2 SVGIG (reference sequence). There are 15 residues in the CDR3. DNA of the CDR3: TGTGCCTGGAGAGCCGGGACAGCTTACACCGGGGAGCTGTTTTTT. Amino acids: CAWRAGTAYTGELFF. The full variable domain, completed using reference TRBV30 and TRBJ2-2, is SQTIHQWPATLVQPVGSPLSLECTVEGTSNPNLYWYRQAAGRGLQLLFYSVGIGQISSEVPQNLSASRPQDRQFILSSKKLLLSDSGFYLCAWRAGTAYTGELFFGEGSRLTVL.

This clonotype was detected only a few times. This chain uses TRBV7-2 with TRBJ1-1; D uncertain. Trimming pared 5 bases from V and 1 base from J, leaving 8 bases between. Germline V lookup: CDR1 SGHTA, CDR2 FQGNSA. CDR3 length equals 13 residues. CDR3: CASSEQTNTEAFF. CDR3 sequence (DNA): TGTGCCAGCAGCGAGCAGACGAACACTGAAGCTTTCTTT.

This clonotype was counted many times. The chain combines TRBV5-6 with TRBJ2-5; either TRBD1 or TRBD2 may fit D (5 bases each). Germline loops: CDR1 SGHDT, CDR2 YYEEEE. V dropped 6 bases and J dropped 5 bases, with 17 bases sitting between them. The CDR3 loop spans 14 amino acids. The CDR3 DNA reads TGTGCCAGCAACTCTTTGGGGGAATGGGAGACCCAGTACTTC. Protein: CASNSLGEWETQYF.

The chain couples TRBV11-2 to TRBJ2-7; 7 positions agree with TRBD2. The CDR3 length is 16 residues. Germline loops: CDR1 SGHAT, CDR2 FQNNGV. Trimming took 0 bases from V and 0 from J; bases not matched to a gene: 5. CDR3 residues: CASSLDWRGSSYEQYF. The CDR3 nucleotides read TGTGCCAGCAGCTTAGATTGGCGGGGGAGCTCCTACGAGCAGTACTTC.

The V gene is TRBV12-3 or TRBV12-4, the J gene TRBJ1-5, with 8 bases aligning to TRBD1. The CDR3 is 18 residues long. The V gene end was trimmed by 3 bases and the J gene end by 0 bases; junction bases not matched to a gene: 10. CDR3 sequence: CASSLKVGDRYSNQPQHF. CDR3 bases: TGTGCCAGCAGTTTGAAAGTAGGGGACAGGTATAGCAATCAGCCCCAGCATTTT.

This clonotype showed up just a few times. The rearrangement uses TRBV2 and TRBJ1-5; D call uncertain. V gave up 7 bases and J gave up 5 bases, with 9 bases separating them. This CDR3 spans 12 amino acids. The germline V gene encodes CDR1 SNHLY and CDR2 FYNNEI. As DNA, the CDR3 is TGTGCCAGCAACAGCAGAGATCAGCCCCAGCATTTT. It specifies CASNSRDQPQHF.

The table lists this clonotype with a few counts. The chain links TRBV5-4 to TRBJ2-1; a possible D gene is TRBD2 (6 bases). The CDR3 is made up of 13 amino acids. The V end was cut by 4 bases, the J end by 8 bases, with 13 bases between. Germline CDR1 SGHNT, CDR2 YYREEE (reference sequence). The CDR3 DNA reads as TGTGCCAGCAGCGGAGGGATTGTGGATGAGCAGTTCTTC. Translated, it gives CASSGGIVDEQFF.

In this sample, this clonotype turned up a few times. This CDR3 is CSVLLSQETQYF. CDR3 DNA: TGCAGCGTCCTCCTATCTCAAGAGACCCAGTACTTC. The V and J genes are TRBV29-1 and TRBJ2-5; no definite D call. The germline gives CDR1 SQVTM, CDR2 ANQGSEA. The CDR3 runs 12 residues. Trimming left V 6 bases short and J 2 bases short, with 10 bases between.

This clonotype was found a few times. V and J are TRBV2 and TRBJ2-1, with 8 bases lining up with TRBD2. In germline, CDR1 is SNHLY, CDR2 FYNNEI. The CDR3 consists of 15 residues. The V segment lost 6 bases and the J segment 0 bases; nucleotides outside the gene matches: 4. Here the CDR3 DNA reads TGTGCCAGCAGCATAGCGGGAAACTCCTACAATGAGCAGTTCTTC. Amino acid sequence: CASSIAGNSYNEQFF.

This clonotype has just a few counts. This chain links TRBV12-3 or TRBV12-4 with TRBJ2-1; 7 bases match TRBD1. CDR3 length: 14 residues. Trimming took 6 bases from V and 3 from J; bases not matched to a gene: 5. DNA of the CDR3: TGTGCCAGCAGCAGACAGGGAGTCTACAATGAGCAGTTCTTC. This gives the protein CASSRQGVYNEQFF.

This clonotype came up a few times. J is TRBJ2-1 and V is TRBV4-1; weak D call: TRBD1 (6 bases). There are 15 residues in the CDR3. The germline V gene encodes CDR1 MGHRA and CDR2 YSYEKL. V lost 3 bases and J 3 bases, leaving 12 bases between the germline ends. The chain's CDR3 is CASSQMDSGYNEQFF. The CDR3 bases are TGCGCCAGCAGCCAGATGGACAGCGGCTACAATGAGCAGTTCTTC.

This clonotype came up once. The V call is TRBV4-1, the J call TRBJ1-4; 9 bases align to TRBD1. The CDR3 totals 15 residues. Germline V gene lookup returns CDR1 MGHRA and CDR2 YSYEKL. The trim removed 4 bases at V and 7 bases at J, leaving 7 bases unmatched. The CDR3 sequence is CASSPTGGMSEKLFF. The CDR3 bases are TGCGCCAGCAGCCCGACAGGGGGAATGAGTGAAAAACTGTTTTTT.

This clonotype was picked up a small number of times. The chain uses TRBV6-1 and TRBJ2-5; D may be TRBD1 (5 bases). The CDR3 length is 15 residues. The V and J ends lost 8 bases and 3 bases respectively, with 19 bases between them. Germline values: CDR1 MNHNS, CDR2 SASEGT. CDR3 DNA sequence: TGTGCCAGCTTGACAGCAGAGTTCGCCAAAGAGACCCAGTACTTC. Its translation: CASLTAEFAKETQYF.

The V gene is TRBV13, the J gene TRBJ1-2; 10 bases map to TRBD1. This CDR3 has 15 amino acids. Germline V gene data show CDR1 as PRHDT and CDR2 as FYEKMQ (reference sequence). Trimming removed 5 bases from V and 6 bases from J; junction bases left unmatched: 9. The DNA of the CDR3 is TGTGCCAGCAGCAGCGGGACAGGGGATCTACATGGCTACACCTTC. Translation: CASSSGTGDLHGYTF.

The rearrangement uses TRBV5-1 and TRBJ2-7, with 7 bases identical to TRBD1. The CDR3 consists of 15 residues. CDR1 is SGHRS and CDR2 is YFSETQ in the germline V gene. V shed 0 bases and J 2 bases; nucleotides not matched to a gene: 5. Here the CDR3 reads CASSLGTGMPYEQYF. The CDR3 nucleotides read TGCGCCAGCAGCTTGGGGACAGGCATGCCCTACGAGCAGTACTTC.

V and J are TRBV7-9 and TRBJ1-2; D remains ambiguous. Trimming removed 4 bases from V and 4 bases from J, with 13 bases in between. The CDR3 has 14 residues. The germline V gene encodes CDR1 SEHNR and CDR2 FQNEAQ (reference sequence). CDR3 nucleotide sequence: TGTGCCAGCAGCTCCGGGTCTCTCCCCTATGGCTACACCTTC. It encodes CASSSGSLPYGYTF.

The J gene is TRBJ2-2, the V gene TRBV7-3; no clear D. Trimming cost V 1 base and J 7 bases, with 19 bases left between them. The CDR3 loop spans 17 amino acids. Germline V CDR1 and CDR2: SGHTA, FQGTGA. CDR3 nucleotides: TGTGCCAGCAGCTTAAGATCTCAACAACTCGGTTACGGGGAGCTGTTTTTT. It translates to CASSLRSQQLGYGELFF. The full variable domain, with the rest looked up from reference TRBV7-3 and TRBJ2-2, is GAGVSQTPSNKVTEKGKYVELRCDPISGHTALYWYRQSLGQGPEFLIYFQGTGAADDSGLPNDRFFAVRPEGSVSTLKIQRTERGDSAVYLCASSLRSQQLGYGELFFGEGSRLTVL.

This clonotype was counted only a few times. The genes are TRBV5-6 and TRBJ2-3; D possibly corresponds to TRBD1 (5 bases). The V end was cut by 0 bases, the J end by 0 bases, with 8 bases between. The CDR3 extends over 15 amino acids. Germline-derived CDR1 and CDR2 are SGHDT and YYEEEE. This chain's CDR3 is CASSLAGYSTDTQYF. The DNA for the CDR3 is TGTGCCAGCAGCTTGGCAGGGTATAGCACAGATACGCAGTATTTT.

The V gene is TRBV12-3 or TRBV12-4, the J gene TRBJ1-2, with 9 bases aligning to TRBD1. The CDR3 spans 16 residues. Trimming took 2 bases from V and 8 from J; bases not matched to a gene: 12. The DNA of the CDR3 is TGTGCCAGCAGTTTAACCCCGGACAGGGGAGACGGGGGCTACACCTTC. Amino acids: CASSLTPDRGDGGYTF.

The CDR3 sequence is CASSLEGGGVYEQYF. CDR3 in DNA: TGTGCCAGCAGTTTGGAGGGGGGAGGCGTCTACGAGCAGTACTTC. This chain uses TRBV12-3 or TRBV12-4 with TRBJ2-7; D is possibly TRBD1 or TRBD2 (6 bases each). This CDR3 region has 15 residues. The V end was cut by 3 bases, the J end by 3 bases, with 15 bases between.

The CDR3 DNA is TGTGCCAGCAGCCAGACCGGGAAAGATGGCTACACCTTC. The encoded protein is CASSQTGKDGYTF. V and J are TRBV12-3 or TRBV12-4 and TRBJ1-2; D not certain. V lost 6 bases, J lost 6 bases, and 14 bases lay in between. The CDR3 is made up of 13 amino acids.